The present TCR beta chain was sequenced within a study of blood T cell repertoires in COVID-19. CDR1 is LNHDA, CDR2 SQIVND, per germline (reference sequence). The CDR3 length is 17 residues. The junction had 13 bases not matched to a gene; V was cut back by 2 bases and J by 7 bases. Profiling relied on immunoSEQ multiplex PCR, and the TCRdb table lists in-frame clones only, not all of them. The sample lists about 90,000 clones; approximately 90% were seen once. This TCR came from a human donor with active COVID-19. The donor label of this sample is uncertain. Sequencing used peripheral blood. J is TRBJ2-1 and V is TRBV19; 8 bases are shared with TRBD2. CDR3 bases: TGTGCCAGTAGTATACGGGGGGGGGCCTTTGTCTCAAATGAGCAGTTCTTC. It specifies CASSIRGGAFVSNEQFF.